This entry is about one TCR beta chain. Compared with germline, one end of the junction differs, possibly owing to a read error. The entry originates in a study of tumor-infiltrating lymphocytes in primary liver carcinoma. A constant-region primer primed TCR beta cDNA synthesis from 400 to 550 ng of total RNA. What produced the TCR beta libraries was three nested multiplex PCR rounds using slightly modified ARM-PCR. TRBV1-TRBV30 forward primers paired with a C-beta reverse primer were used in the first two PCR rounds, which ran approximately 11 cycles each. MiXCR, applied by TCRdb to the multiplex PCR reads, yields one record per CDR3 protein. The table has about 75,000 distinct CDR3 sequences, 69% seen once. The CDR3 extends over 16 amino acids. Germline CDR1 SGHRS, CDR2 YFSETQ. Co-extracting RNA and DNA was done with roughly 17-32 mg of unsorted bulk tissue as input.

The sample was tumor-adjacent normal liver tissue. The clonotype was recovered from a man in his forties with primary liver carcinoma and hepatitis B virus infection. The rearrangement links TRBV5-1 to TRBJ2-3; D may be TRBD2 (6 bases). This CDR3 is CASNPGSRTTTDTQYF. CDR3 sequence (DNA): TGCGCCAGCAACCCCGGGAGCAGAACGACCACAGATACTCAGTATTTT.